These T cell receptor beta chains were read from a single sample in a study of CD8 T cells in Susac syndrome. One entry per CDR3 protein, called by TCRdb with MiXCR from the immunoSEQ multiplex PCR reads. This sample yields approximately 120,000 distinct CDR3 sequences, of which 90% to 95% are seen a single time; around 0.24% belongs to the top ten. Specimen: CD8+ T cells from PBMCs. The receptors here all came from a human donor with multiple sclerosis. The CDR3 runs from the conserved cysteine through the conserved F or W. The order of the fields is J gene, CDR3 length, V gene, D gene, clone size, CDR3 DNA, CDR3 protein. A D gene is named only where the DNA matches it firmly. Size is omitted from some rows. Given values are once, few, many or a class for expanded clones.

TRBJ2-1,11,TRBV11-2,.,few,TGTGCCAGCAGCTTGATAAATGAGCAGTTCTTC,CASSLINEQFF
TRBJ2-7,12,TRBV30,TRBD1,once,TGTGCCGGCTTGGGACAGGGGTACGAGCAGTACTTC,CAGLGQGYEQYF
TRBJ1-1,13,TRBV7-9,.,.,TGTGCCAGCTTCTTCGCCAGGGGAACTGAAGCTTTCTTT,CASFFARGTEAFF
TRBJ1-2,13,TRBV7-9,TRBD1,.,TGTGCCAGCAGCTTTGGACAGGGACTTGGCTACACCTTC,CASSFGQGLGYTF
TRBJ1-5,13,TRBV28,.,.,TGTGCCAGCAGCCACAGGGAAGGGCAGCCCCAGCATTTT,CASSHREGQPQHF
TRBJ1-3,16,TRBV7-6,TRBD1,.,TGTGCCAGCAGCTTAAGCCAGGGGGCATATGGAAACACCATATATTTT,CASSLSQGAYGNTIYF
TRBJ1-6,12,TRBV12-3/TRBV12-4,.,.,TGTGCCAGCAGTCCCGGGGCAGTACCCCTCCACTTT,CASSPGAVPLHF
TRBJ2-3,16,TRBV5-4,TRBD1,.,TGTGCCAGCAGCGACACAGGGGGCGTCAAACTAGATACGCAGTATTTT,CASSDTGGVKLDTQYF
TRBJ2-7,13,TRBV24-1,TRBD1,.,TGTGCCACCAGTGATGGACAGGGACCCGAGCAGTACTTC,CATSDGQGPEQYF
TRBJ1-1,12,TRBV12-3/TRBV12-4,.,.,TGTGCCAGCAGTCTTTCAAGCACTGAAGCTTTCTTT,CASSLSSTEAFF
TRBJ1-4,12,TRBV6-5,.,.,TGTGCCAGCAGCCATCCCCAGGAAAAACTGTTTTTT,CASSHPQEKLFF
TRBJ2-2,15,TRBV7-9,.,.,TGTGCCAGCAGCTTGGTAGGGAGGAACACCGGGGAGCTGTTTTTT,CASSLVGRNTGELFF
TRBJ1-1,13,TRBV6-5,.,.,TGTGCCAGCAGTTACTCGGGCTACACTGAAGCTTTCTTT,CASSYSGYTEAFF
TRBJ2-7,14,TRBV27,TRBD1,.,TGTGCCAGCAGTTCGTCCCGGGACAGCAGCGAGCAGTACTTC,CASSSSRDSSEQYF
TRBJ1-2,15,TRBV2,.,.,TGTGCCAGCAGTGAAACCCTGGGGTGGGTGCACGGCTACACCTTC,CASSETLGWVHGYTF
TRBJ1-5,15,TRBV4-3,.,.,TGCGCCAGCAGCCAACTTCTCGGGGGACGCCAGCCCCAGCATTTT,CASSQLLGGRQPQHF
TRBJ2-7,12,TRBV20-1,.,.,TGCAGTGCTCGGACCCGCTTATTCGAGCAGTACTTC,CSARTRLFEQYF
TRBJ2-6,14,TRBV5-6,.,.,TGTGCCAGCAGCTGGGGGACTCTGTCGAACGTCCTGACTTTC,CASSWGTLSNVLTF
TRBJ2-3,15,TRBV4-1,.,.,TGCGCCAGCAGCCATTACGGGGGAAGCACAGATACGCAGTATTTT,CASSHYGGSTDTQYF
TRBJ1-6,14,TRBV6-6,.,.,TGTGCCAGCAGCTTAGGGGCGGGGCTTTCACCCCTCCACTTT,CASSLGAGLSPLHF
TRBJ2-1,13,TRBV24-1,TRBD2,.,TGTGCCATCGGGACTAGCGCAGGCGATGAGCAGTTCTTC,CAIGTSAGDEQFF
TRBJ2-3,16,TRBV20-1,TRBD2,once,TGCAGTGCTAGAGTCCGGGGGCTAGCGGGAAGAGATACGCAGTATTTT,CSARVRGLAGRDTQYF
TRBJ1-1,13,TRBV9,.,.,TGTGCCAGCAGCGTATTAATGAACACTGAAGCTTTCTTT,CASSVLMNTEAFF
TRBJ2-7,15,TRBV19,TRBD2,.,TGTGCCAGTAGTCTGGCTAGCGGGAGGGACTACGAGCAGTACTTC,CASSLASGRDYEQYF
TRBJ2-1,15,TRBV13,TRBD2,.,TGTGCCAGCAGAATGGGACTAGCGGCCCGCAATGAGCAGTTCTTC,CASRMGLAARNEQFF
TRBJ2-3,16,TRBV20-1,.,.,TGCAGTGCTAGTAGGGCTAGCGTACATAGCACAGATACGCAGTATTTT,CSASRASVHSTDTQYF
TRBJ2-5,14,TRBV7-9,.,.,TGTGCCAGCAGCTCATTATGGGGTCAAGAGACCCAGTACTTC,CASSSLWGQETQYF
TRBJ1-4,11,TRBV29-1,.,.,TGCAGCGTTTCAACTAATGAAAAACTGTTTTTT,CSVSTNEKLFF
TRBJ1-2,15,TRBV29-1,.,.,TGCAGCGTTGAGGCCCAGGGCCATCCTTGCTATGGCTACACCTTC,CSVEAQGHPCYGYTF
TRBJ1-2,16,TRBV2,.,.,TGTGCCAGCGCGGGGGCCGGGGCGTTAGCTAACTATGGCTACACCTTC,CASAGAGALANYGYTF